This TCR beta chain stems from a study of blood T cells in healthy people across ages. Overall study context: The template switching approach captured approximately one barcoded beta molecule for every two T cells.

As regards this clonotype: At one boundary the junction diverges from the germline segment, which might be a read error.

The use of a sample-barcoded 5' primer and a J-beta primer mix characterized a second PCR of roughly 6 to 11 cycles. Each CDR3 protein gets one entry after TCRdb re-called the 5' RACE reads with MiXCR. This table has more than 500,000 distinct CDR3 sequences, about 28% appearing once. Germline assignment: CDR1 SGHAT and CDR2 FQNNGV. This CDR3 is 15 amino acids long. Per-sample yields of isolated PBMCs were at least 7 million. The data were also submitted as part of a second study, on T cells of mothers and their children. From that report: The analysis detected no persistent microchimeric T cell clones.

This TCR was sampled from a boy younger than 10 in good health. The sequenced sample was blood. The chain is built from TRBV11-2 and TRBJ2-6, with D perhaps TRBD1 (5 bases). CDR3 in DNA: TGTGCCGGCAGCTCCCCCAGGGCTGGGGCCAACGTCCTGACTTTC. Amino acids: CAGSSPRAGANVLTF.